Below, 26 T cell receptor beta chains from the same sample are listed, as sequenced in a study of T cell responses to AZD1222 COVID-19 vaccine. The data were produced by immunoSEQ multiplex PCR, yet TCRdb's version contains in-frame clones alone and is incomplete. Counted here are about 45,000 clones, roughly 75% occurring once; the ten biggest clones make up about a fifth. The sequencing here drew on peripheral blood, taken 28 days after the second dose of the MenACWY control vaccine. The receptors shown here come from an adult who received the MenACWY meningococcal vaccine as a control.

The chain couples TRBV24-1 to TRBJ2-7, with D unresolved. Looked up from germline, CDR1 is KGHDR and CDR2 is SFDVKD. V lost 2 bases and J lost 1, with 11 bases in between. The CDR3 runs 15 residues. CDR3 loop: CATSDSTELSYEQYF. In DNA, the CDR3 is TGTGCCACCAGTGATTCTACAGAACTGTCCTACGAGCAGTACTTC.

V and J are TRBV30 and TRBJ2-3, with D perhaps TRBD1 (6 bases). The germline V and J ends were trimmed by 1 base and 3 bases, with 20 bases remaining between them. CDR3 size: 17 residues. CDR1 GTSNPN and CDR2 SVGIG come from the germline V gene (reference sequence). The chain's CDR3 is CAWSGGASGVRTDTQYF. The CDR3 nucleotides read TGTGCCTGGAGTGGAGGAGCTTCAGGGGTGAGAACAGATACGCAGTATTTT.

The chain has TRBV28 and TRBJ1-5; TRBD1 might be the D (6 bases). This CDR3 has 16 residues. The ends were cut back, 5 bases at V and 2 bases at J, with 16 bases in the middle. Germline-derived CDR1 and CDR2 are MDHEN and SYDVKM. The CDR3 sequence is CASSPLGGGRNQPQHF. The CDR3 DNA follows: TGTGCCAGCAGTCCTCTAGGAGGGGGGCGCAATCAGCCCCAGCATTTT.

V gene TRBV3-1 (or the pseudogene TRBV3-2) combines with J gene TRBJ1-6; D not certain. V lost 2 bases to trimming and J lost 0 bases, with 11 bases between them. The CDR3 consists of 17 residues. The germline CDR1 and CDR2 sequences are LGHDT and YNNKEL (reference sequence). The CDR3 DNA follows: TGTGCCAGCAGCCAATTATCCCGAAGCTCCTATAATTCACCCCTCCACTTT. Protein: CASSQLSRSSYNSPLHF.

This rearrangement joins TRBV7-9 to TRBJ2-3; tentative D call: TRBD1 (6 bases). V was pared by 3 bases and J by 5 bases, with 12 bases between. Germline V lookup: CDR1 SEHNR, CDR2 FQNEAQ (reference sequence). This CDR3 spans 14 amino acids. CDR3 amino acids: CASSFRDTLDTQYF. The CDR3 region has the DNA TGTGCCAGCAGCTTCCGGGACACCTTAGATACGCAGTATTTT.

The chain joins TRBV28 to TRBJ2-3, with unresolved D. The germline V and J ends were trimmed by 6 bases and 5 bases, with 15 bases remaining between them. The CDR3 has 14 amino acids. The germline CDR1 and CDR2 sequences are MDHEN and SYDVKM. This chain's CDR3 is CASSPPGLRDTQYF. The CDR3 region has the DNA TGTGCCAGCAGCCCCCCCGGTTTGAGAGATACGCAGTATTTT. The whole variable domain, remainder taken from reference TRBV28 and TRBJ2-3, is DVKVTQSSRYLVKRTGEKVFLECVQDMDHENMFWYRQDPGLGLRLIYFSYDVKMKEKGDIPEGYSVSREKKERFSLILESASTNQTSMYLCASSPPGLRDTQYFGPGTRLTVL.

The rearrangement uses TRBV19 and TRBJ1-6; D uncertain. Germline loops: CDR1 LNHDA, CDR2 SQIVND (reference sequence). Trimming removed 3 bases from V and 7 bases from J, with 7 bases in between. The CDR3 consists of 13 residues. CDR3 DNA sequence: TGTGCCAGTAGTATCATTCAAAATTCACCCCTCCACTTT. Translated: CASSIIQNSPLHF.

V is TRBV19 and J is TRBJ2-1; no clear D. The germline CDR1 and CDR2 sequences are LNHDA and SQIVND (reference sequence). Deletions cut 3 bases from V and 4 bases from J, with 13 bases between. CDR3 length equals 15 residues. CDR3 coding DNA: TGTGCCAGTAGTATCGAAGGGTCGGTATACAATGAGCAGTTCTTC. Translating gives CASSIEGSVYNEQFF.

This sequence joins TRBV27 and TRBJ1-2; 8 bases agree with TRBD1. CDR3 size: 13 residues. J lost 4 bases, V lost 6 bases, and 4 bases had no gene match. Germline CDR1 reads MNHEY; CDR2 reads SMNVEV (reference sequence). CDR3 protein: CASRLTGGYGYTF. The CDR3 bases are TGTGCCAGCAGGTTAACAGGGGGCTATGGCTACACCTTC.

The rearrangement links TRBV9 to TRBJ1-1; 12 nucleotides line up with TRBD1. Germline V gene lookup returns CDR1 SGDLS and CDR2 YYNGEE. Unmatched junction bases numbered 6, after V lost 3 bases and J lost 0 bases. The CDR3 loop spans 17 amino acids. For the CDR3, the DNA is TGTGCCAGCAGCGCCGGGACAGGGGGCTCCATGAACACTGAAGCTTTCTTT. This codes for CASSAGTGGSMNTEAFF.

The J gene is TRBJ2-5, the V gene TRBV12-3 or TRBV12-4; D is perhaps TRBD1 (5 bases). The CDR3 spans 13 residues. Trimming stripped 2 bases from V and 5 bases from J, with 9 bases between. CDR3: CASSLSGMETQYF. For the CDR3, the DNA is TGTGCCAGCAGTTTATCAGGGATGGAGACCCAGTACTTC.

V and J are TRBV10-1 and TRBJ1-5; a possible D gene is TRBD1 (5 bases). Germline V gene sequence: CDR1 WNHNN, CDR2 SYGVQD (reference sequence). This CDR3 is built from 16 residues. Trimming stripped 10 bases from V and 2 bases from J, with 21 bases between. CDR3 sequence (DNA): TGCGCCACCACTTACAGGAGACCCCTAGGCAATCAGCCCCAGCATTTT. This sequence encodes CATTYRRPLGNQPQHF.

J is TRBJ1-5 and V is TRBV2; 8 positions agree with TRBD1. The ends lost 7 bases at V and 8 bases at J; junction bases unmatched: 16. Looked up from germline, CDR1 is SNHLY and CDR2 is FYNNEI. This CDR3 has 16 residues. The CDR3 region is CASKDVATGEIEPQHF. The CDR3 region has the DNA TGTGCCAGCAAAGATGTGGCGACAGGGGAAATTGAGCCCCAGCATTTT. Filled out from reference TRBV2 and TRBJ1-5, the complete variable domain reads EPEVTQTPSHQVTQMGQEVILRCVPISNHLYFYWYRQILGQKVEFLVSFYNNEISEKSEIFDDQFSVERPDGSNFTLKIRSTKLEDSAMYFCASKDVATGEIEPQHFGDGTRLSIL.

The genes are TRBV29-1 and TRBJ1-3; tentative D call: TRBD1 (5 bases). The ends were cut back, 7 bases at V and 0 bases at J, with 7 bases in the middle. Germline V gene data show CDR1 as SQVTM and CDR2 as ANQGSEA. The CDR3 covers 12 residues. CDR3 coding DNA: TGCAGCGGCGGACACTCTGGAAACACCATATATTTT. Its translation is CSGGHSGNTIYF.

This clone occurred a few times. CDR3 nucleotide sequence: TGTGCCAGCAGCTCCTACCTCGCTGGAAACACCATATATTTT. Translating gives CASSSYLAGNTIYF. The V and J genes are TRBV7-2 and TRBJ1-3, with no clear D. This CDR3 has 14 residues. Germline assignment: CDR1 SGHTA and CDR2 FQGNSA. V was shortened by 4 bases and J by 2 bases, with 9 bases between the two germline ends. Filled out from reference TRBV7-2 and TRBJ1-3, the complete variable domain reads GAGVSQSPSNKVTEKGKDVELRCDPISGHTALYWYRQSLGQGLEFLIYFQGNSAPDKSGLPSDRFSAERTGGSVSTLTIQRTQQEDSAVYLCASSSYLAGNTIYFGEGSWLTVV.

The CDR3 loop is CASSLTGTSGSVNEQFF. DNA of the CDR3: TGTGCCAGCAGCCTCACCGGGACTAGCGGGAGTGTGAATGAGCAGTTCTTC. The chain links TRBV4-2 to TRBJ2-1; 14 bases map to TRBD2. The CDR3 covers 17 residues. Germline V gene data show CDR1 as LGHNA and CDR2 as YNFKEQ. Trimming took 4 bases from V and 7 from J; bases not matched to a gene: 9.

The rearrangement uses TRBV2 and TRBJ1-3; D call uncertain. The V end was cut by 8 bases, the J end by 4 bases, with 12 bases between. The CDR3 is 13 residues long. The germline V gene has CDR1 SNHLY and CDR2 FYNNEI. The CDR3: CASAPEPGNTIYF. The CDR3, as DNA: TGTGCCAGCGCCCCCGAGCCGGGAAACACCATATATTTT.

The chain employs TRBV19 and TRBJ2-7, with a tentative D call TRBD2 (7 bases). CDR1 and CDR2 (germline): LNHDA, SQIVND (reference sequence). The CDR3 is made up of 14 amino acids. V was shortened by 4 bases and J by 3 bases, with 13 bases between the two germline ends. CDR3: CASSKGEGNYEQYF. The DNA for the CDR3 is TGTGCCAGTAGTAAGGGGGAGGGGAACTACGAGCAGTACTTC.

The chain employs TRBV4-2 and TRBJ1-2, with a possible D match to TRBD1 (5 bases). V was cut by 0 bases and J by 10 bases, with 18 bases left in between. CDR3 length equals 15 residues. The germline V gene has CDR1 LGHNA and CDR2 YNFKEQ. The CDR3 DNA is TGTGCCAGCAGCCAAGAAATGGGGCGCTTGGTTGACTACACCTTC. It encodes CASSQEMGRLVDYTF.

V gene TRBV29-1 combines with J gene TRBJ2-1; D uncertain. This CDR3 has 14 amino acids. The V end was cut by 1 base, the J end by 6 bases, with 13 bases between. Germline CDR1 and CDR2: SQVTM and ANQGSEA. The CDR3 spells CSVEVPTDLNEQFF. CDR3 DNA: TGCAGCGTTGAAGTCCCCACGGATCTCAATGAGCAGTTCTTC.

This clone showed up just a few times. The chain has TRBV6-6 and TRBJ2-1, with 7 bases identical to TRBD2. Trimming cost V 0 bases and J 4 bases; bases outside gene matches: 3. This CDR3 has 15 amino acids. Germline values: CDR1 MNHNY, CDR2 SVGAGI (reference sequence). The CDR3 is CASSYSPGLYNEQFF. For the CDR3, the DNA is TGTGCCAGCAGTTACTCGCCGGGACTATACAATGAGCAGTTCTTC.

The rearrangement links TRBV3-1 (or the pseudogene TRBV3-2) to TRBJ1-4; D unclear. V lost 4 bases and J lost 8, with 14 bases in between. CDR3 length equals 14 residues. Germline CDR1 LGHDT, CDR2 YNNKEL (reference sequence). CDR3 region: CASSLRAGREKLFF. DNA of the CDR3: TGTGCCAGCAGCCTTAGGGCGGGGAGGGAAAAACTGTTTTTT.

CDR3 loop: CAWSATSGEKLFF. The CDR3 nucleotides read TGTGCCTGGAGTGCCACTTCGGGGGAAAAACTGTTTTTT. The V and J genes are TRBV30 and TRBJ1-4; unclear D gene. Trimming took off 1 base at V and 8 bases at J, with 11 bases between the two ends. The germline V gene has CDR1 GTSNPN and CDR2 SVGIG (reference sequence). There are 13 residues in the CDR3.

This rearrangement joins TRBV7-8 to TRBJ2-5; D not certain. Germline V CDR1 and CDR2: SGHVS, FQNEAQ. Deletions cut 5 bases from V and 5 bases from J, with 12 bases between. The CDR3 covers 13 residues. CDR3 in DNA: TGTGCCAGCAGCCCCCCCGCGATGGAGACCCAGTACTTC. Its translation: CASSPPAMETQYF.

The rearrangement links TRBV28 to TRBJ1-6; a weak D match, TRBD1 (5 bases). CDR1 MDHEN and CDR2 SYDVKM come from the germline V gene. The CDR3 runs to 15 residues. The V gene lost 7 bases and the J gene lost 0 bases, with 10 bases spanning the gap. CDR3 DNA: TGTGCCAGCACCTCAGGGAGCTCCTATAATTCACCCCTCCACTTT. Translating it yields CASTSGSSYNSPLHF.

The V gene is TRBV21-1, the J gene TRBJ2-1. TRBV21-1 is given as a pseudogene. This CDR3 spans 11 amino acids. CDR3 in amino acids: CASLGGCEQFF. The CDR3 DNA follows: TGTGCCAGTTTGGGGGGCTGTGAGCAGTTCTTC.